This T cell receptor (beta chain) was retrieved from a study of cytomegalovirus exposure and HLA in healthy donors. Study-wide findings and caveats: Some V segments, including TRBV6-2 and TRBV6-3, were excluded as indistinguishable. A highly shared variant cluster was judged a likely technical artifact.

The CDR3 contains 13 residues. Losses at the gene ends were 10 bases for V and 5 bases for J; bases not matched to a gene: 7. The germline V gene encodes CDR1 SGHTA and CDR2 FQGNSA. The PCR made use of 60 Vbeta and 13 Jbeta primers. Clones were read by immunoSEQ multiplex PCR, and TCRdb kept only the in-frame ones, dropping some. The table includes some 110,000 clones, under 80% detected once. This clone has only a few counts. Its antigen remains unidentified. The sequence was collected from a woman aged 60 to 75 in good health and CMV-seropositive. The chain links TRBV7-2 to TRBJ2-3, with 9 positions matching TRBD2. Sequencing was carried out using PBMCs. The CDR3 spells CATRSGRRDTQYF. DNA of the CDR3: TGTGCCACCCGTAGCGGGAGACGAGATACGCAGTATTTT.